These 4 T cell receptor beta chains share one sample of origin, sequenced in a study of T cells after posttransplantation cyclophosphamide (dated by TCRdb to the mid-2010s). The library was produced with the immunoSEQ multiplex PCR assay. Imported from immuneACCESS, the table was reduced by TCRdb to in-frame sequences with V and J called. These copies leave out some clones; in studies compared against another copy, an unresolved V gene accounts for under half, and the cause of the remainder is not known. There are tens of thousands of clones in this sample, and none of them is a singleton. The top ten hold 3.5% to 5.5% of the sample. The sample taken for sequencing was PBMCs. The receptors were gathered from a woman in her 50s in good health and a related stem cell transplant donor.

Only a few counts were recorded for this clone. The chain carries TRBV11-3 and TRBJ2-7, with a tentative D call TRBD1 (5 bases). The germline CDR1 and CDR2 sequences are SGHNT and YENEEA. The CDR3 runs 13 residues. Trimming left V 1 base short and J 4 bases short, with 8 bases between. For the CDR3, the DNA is TGTGCCAGCAGCTTAGCAGGGAAGTACGAGCAGTACTTC. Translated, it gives CASSLAGKYEQYF.

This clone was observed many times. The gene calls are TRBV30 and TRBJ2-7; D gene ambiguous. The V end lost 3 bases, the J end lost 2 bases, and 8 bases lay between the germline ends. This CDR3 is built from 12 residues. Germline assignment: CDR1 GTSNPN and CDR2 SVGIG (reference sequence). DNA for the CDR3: TGTGCCTGGAGCGCACTAACCTACGAGCAGTACTTC. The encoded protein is CAWSALTYEQYF.

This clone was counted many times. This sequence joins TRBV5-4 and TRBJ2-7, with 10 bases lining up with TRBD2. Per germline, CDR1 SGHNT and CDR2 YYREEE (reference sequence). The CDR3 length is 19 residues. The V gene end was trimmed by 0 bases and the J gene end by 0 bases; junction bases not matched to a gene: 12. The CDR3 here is CASSLAWILAGFSSYEQYF. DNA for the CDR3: TGTGCCAGCAGCTTGGCTTGGATACTAGCGGGGTTCAGCTCCTACGAGCAGTACTTC. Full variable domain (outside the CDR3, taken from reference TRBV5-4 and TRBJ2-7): ETGVTQSPTHLIKTRGQQVTLRCSSQSGHNTVSWYQQALGQGPQFIFQYYREEENGRGNFPPRFSGLQFPNYSSELNVNALELDDSALYLCASSLAWILAGFSSYEQYFGPGTRLTVT.

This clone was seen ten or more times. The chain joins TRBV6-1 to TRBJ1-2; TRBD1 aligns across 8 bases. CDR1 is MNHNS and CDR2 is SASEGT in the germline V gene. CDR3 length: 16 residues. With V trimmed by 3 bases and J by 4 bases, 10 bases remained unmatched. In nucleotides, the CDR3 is TGTGCCAGCAGTGACGGTGGACAGGGCGCAGTCTATGGCTACACCTTC. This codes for CASSDGGQGAVYGYTF.